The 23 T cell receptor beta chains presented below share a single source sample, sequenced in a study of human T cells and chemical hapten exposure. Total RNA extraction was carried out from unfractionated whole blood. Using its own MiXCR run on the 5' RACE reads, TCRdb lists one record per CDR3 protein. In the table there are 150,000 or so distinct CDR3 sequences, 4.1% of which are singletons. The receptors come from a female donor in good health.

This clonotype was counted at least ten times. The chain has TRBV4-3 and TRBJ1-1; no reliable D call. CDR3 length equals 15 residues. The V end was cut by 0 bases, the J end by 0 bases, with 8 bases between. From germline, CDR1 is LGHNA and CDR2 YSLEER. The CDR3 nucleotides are TGCGCCAGCAGCCAAGAATCGCGACTGAACACTGAAGCTTTCTTT. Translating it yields CASSQESRLNTEAFF.

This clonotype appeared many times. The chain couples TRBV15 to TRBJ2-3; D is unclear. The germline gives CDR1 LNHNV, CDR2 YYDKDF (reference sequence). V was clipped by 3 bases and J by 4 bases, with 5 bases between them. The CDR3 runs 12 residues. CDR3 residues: CATSRAADTQYF. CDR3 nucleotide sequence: TGTGCCACCAGCAGGGCTGCAGATACGCAGTATTTT. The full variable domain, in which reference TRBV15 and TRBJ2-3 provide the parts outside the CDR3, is DAMVIQNPRYQVTQFGKPVTLSCSQTLNHNVMYWYQQKSSQAPKLLFHYYDKDFNNEADTPDNFQSRRPNTSFCFLDIRSPGLGDTAMYLCATSRAADTQYFGPGTRLTVL.

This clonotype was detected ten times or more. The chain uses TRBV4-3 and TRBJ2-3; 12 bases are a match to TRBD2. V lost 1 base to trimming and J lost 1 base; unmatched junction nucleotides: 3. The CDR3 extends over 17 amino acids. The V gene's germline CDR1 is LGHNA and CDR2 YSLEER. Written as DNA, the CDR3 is TGCGCCAGCAGCCAAGGGACTAGCGGGGACGGCACAGATACGCAGTATTTT. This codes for CASSQGTSGDGTDTQYF.

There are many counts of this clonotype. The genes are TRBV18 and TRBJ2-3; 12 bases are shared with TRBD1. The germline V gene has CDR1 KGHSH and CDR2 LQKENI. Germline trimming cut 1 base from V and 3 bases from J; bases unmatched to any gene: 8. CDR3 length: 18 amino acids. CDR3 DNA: TGTGCCAGCTCACCACGAGGGACAGGGGGCTATGGGACAGATACGCAGTATTTT. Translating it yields CASSPRGTGGYGTDTQYF. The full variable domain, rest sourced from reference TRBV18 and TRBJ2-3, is NAGVMQNPRHLVRRRGQEARLRCSPMKGHSHVYWYRQLPEEGLKFMVYLQKENIIDESGMPKERFSAEFPKEGPSILRIQQVVRGDSAAYFCASSPRGTGGYGTDTQYFGPGTRLTVL.

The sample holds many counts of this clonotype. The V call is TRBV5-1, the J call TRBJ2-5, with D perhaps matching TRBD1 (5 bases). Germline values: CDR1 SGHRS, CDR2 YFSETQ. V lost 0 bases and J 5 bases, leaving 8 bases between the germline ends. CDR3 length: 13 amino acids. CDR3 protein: CASSLVSGETQYF. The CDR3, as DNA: TGCGCCAGCAGCTTGGTATCAGGGGAGACCCAGTACTTC.

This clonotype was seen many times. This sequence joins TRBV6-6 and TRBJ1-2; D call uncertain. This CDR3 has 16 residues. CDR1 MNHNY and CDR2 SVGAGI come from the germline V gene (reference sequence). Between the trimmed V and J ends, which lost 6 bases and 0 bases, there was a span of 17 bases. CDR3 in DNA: TGTGCCAGCAGGATCAGGACCCCCGGGGCTAACTATGGCTACACCTTC. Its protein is CASRIRTPGANYGYTF.

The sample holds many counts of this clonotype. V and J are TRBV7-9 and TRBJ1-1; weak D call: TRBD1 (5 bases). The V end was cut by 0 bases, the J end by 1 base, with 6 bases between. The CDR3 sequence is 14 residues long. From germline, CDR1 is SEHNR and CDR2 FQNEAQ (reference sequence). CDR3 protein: CASSLAQGNTEAFF. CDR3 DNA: TGTGCCAGCAGCTTAGCGCAGGGGAACACTGAAGCTTTCTTT.

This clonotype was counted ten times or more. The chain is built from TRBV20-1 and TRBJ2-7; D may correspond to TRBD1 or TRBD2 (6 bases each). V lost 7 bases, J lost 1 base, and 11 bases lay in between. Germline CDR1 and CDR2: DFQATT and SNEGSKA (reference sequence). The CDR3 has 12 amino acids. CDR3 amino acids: CSVGGGSYEQYF. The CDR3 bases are TGCAGTGTCGGGGGCGGATCCTACGAGCAGTACTTC.

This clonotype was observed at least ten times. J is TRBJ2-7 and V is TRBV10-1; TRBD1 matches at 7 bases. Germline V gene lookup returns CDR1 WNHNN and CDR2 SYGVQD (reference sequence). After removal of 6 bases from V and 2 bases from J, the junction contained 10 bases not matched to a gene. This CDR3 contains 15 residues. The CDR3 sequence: CASSSRRDRTYEQYF. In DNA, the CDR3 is TGCGCCAGCAGCTCCCGCCGGGACAGAACCTACGAGCAGTACTTC.

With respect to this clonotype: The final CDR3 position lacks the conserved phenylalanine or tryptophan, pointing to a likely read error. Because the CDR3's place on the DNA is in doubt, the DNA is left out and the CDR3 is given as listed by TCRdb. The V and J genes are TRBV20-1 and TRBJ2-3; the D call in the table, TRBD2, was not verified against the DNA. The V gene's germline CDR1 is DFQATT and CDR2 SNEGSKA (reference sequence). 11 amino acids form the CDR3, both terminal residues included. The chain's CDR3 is CSARDNGLALG.

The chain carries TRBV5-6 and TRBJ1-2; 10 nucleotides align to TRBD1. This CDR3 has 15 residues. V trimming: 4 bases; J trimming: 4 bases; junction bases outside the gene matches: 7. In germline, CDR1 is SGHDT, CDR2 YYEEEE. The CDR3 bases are TGTGCCAGCAGCAAAGGGGACAGGGGAATCTATGGCTACACCTTC. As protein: CASSKGDRGIYGYTF. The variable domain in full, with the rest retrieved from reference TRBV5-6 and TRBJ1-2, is DAGVTQSPTHLIKTRGQQVTLRCSPKSGHDTVSWYQQALGQGPQFIFQYYEEEERQRGNFPDRFSGHQFPNYSSELNVNALLLGDSALYLCASSKGDRGIYGYTFGSGTRLTVV.

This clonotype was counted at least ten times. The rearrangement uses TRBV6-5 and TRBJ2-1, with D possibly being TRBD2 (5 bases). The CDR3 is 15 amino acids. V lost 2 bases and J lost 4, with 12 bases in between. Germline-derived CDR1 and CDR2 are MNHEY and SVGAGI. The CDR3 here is CASSYGRAAYNEQFF. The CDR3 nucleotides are TGTGCCAGCAGTTACGGGCGGGCAGCTTACAATGAGCAGTTCTTC.

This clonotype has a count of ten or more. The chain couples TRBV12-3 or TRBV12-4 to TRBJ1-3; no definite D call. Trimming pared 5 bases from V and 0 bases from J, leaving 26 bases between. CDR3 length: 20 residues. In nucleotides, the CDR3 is TGTGCCAGCAGTCCCTGGTTGGGAGGGCAACTGAATTTCTCTGGAAACACCATATATTTT. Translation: CASSPWLGGQLNFSGNTIYF.

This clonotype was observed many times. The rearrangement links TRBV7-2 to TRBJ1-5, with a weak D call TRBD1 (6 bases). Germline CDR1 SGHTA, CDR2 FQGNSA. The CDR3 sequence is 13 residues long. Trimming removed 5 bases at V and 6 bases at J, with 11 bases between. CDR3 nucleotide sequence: TGTGCCAGCAGCCTGGGGGCTTTTCAGCCCCAGCATTTT. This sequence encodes CASSLGAFQPQHF.

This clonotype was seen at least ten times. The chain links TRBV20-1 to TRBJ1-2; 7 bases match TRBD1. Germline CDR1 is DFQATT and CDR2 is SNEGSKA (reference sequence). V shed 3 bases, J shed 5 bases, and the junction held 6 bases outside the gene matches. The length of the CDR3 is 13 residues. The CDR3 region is CSARVGTEYGYTF. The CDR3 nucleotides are TGCAGTGCTAGGGTCGGGACAGAATATGGCTACACCTTC.

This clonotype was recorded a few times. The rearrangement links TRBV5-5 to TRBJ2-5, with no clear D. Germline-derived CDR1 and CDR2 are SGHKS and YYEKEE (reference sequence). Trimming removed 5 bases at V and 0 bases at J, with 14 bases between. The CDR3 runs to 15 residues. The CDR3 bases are TGTGCCAGCAGTCAAAACAAGATGTACCAAGAGACCCAGTACTTC. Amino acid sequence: CASSQNKMYQETQYF.

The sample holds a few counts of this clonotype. The CDR3 region is CASSRTGSGGSTDTQYF. DNA of the CDR3: TGTGCCAGCAGCCGGACTGGGAGCGGGGGGAGCACAGATACGCAGTATTTT. The V call is TRBV3-1, the J call TRBJ2-3, with 9 bases lining up with TRBD2. Germline V gene data show CDR1 as LGHDT and CDR2 as YNNKEL (reference sequence). CDR3 size: 17 residues. Trimming cost V 4 bases and J 0 bases; bases outside gene matches: 8.

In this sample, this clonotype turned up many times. In nucleotides, the CDR3 is TGTGCCAGCAGCCCTAATAGCGGGGGGGCGTCTGAGCAGTTCTTC. Translation: CASSPNSGGASEQFF. The V call is TRBV11-2, the J call TRBJ2-1; 11 nucleotides match TRBD2. J gave up 9 bases and V 5 bases, and 9 bases lay outside the gene matches. The CDR3 has 15 residues. The V gene's germline CDR1 is SGHAT and CDR2 FQNNGV.

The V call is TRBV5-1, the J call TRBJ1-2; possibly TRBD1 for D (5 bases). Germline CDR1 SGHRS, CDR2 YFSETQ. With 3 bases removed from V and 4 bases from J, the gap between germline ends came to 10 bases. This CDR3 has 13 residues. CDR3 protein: CASSSVDSYGYTF. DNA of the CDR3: TGCGCCAGCAGCTCAGTTGACAGCTATGGCTACACCTTC.

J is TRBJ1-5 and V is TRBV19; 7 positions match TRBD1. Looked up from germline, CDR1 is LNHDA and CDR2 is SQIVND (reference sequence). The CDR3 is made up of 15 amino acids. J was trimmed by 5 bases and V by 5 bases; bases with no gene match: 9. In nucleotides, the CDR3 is TGTGCCAGTAGTCTGCACAGGGGATGTGATCAGCCCCAGCATTTT. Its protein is CASSLHRGCDQPQHF.

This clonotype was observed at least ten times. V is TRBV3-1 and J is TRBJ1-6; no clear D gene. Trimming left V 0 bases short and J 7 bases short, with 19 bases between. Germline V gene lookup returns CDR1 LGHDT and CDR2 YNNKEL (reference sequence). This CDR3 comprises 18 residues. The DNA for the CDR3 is TGTGCCAGCAGCCAAGATGTCTGGGCGGAAAATGAAAATTCACCCCTCCACTTT. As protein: CASSQDVWAENENSPLHF.

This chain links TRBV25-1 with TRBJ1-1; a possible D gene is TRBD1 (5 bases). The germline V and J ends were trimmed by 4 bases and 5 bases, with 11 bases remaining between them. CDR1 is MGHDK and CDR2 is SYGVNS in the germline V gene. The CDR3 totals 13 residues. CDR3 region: CASSGSGWTEAFF. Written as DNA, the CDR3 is TGTGCCAGCAGTGGGTCAGGGTGGACTGAAGCTTTCTTT.

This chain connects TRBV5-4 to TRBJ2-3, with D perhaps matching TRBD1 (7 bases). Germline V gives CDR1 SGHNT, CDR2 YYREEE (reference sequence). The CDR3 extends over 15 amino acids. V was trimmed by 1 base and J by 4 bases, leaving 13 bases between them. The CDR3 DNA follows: TGTGCCAGCAGCTTGAGGCAGGGGGGCCCAGATACGCAGTATTTT. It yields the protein CASSLRQGGPDTQYF.